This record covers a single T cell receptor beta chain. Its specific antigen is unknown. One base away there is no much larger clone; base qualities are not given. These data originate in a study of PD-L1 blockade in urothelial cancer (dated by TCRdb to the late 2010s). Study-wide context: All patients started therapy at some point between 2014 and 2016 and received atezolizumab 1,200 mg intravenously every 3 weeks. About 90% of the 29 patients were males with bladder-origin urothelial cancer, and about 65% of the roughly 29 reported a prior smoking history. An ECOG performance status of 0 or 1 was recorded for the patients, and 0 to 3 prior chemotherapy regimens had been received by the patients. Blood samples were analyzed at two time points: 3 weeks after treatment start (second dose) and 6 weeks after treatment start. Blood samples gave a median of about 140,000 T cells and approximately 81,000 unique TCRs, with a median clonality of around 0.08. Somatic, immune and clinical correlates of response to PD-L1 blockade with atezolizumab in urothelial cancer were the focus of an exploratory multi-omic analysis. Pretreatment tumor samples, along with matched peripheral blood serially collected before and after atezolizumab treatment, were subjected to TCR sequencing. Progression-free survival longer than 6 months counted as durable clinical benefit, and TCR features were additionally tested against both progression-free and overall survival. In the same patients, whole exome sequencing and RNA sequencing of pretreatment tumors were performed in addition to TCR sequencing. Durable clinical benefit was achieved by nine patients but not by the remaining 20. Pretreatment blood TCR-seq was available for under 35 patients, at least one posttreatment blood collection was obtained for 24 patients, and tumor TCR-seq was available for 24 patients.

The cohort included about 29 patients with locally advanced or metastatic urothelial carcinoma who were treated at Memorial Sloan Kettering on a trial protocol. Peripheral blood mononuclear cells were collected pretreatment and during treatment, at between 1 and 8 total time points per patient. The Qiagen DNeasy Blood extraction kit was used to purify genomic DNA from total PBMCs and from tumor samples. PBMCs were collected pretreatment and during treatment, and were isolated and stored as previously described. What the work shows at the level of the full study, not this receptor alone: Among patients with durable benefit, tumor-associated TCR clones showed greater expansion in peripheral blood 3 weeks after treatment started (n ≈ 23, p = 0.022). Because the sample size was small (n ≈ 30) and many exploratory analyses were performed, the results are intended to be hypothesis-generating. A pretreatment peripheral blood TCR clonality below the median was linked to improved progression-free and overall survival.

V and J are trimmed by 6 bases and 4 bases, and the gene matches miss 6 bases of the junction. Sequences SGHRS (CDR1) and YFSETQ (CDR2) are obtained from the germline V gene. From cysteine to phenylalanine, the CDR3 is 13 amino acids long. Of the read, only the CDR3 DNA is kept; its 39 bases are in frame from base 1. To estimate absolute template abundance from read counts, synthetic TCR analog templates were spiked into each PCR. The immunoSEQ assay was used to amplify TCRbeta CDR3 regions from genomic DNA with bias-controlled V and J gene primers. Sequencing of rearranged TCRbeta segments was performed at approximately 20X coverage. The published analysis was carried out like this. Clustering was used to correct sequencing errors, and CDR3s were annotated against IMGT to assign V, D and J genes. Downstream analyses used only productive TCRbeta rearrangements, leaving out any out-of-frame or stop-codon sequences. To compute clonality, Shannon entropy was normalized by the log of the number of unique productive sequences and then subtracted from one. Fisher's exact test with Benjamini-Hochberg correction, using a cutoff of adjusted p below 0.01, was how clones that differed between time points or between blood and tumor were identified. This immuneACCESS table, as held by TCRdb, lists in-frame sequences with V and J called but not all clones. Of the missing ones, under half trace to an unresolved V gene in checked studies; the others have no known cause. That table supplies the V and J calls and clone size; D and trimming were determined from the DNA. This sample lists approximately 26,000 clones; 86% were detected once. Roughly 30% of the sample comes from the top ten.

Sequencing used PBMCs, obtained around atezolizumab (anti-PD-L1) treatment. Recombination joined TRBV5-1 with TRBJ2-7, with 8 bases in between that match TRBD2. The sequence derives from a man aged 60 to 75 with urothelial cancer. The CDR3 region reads CASNQAGGYEQYF. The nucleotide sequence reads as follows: TGCGCCAGCAACCAGGCGGGAGGTTACGAGCAGTACTTC. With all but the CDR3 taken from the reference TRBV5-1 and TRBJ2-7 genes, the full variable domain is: KAGVTQTPRYLIKTRGQQVTLSCSPISGHRSVSWYQQTPGQGLQFLFEYFSETQRNKGNFPGRFSGRQFSNSRSEMNVSTLELGDSALYLCASNQAGGYEQYFGPGTRLTVT.